Below are 2 T cell receptor beta chains sequenced from a single sample in a study of a mutant IDH1 vaccine in newly diagnosed glioma. Data came from immunoSEQ multiplex PCR; TCRdb stores just in-frame clones and leaves some out. The top ten clones hold roughly 0.74% of a sample with tens of thousands of clones, 75% to 90% of them seen once. Their antigen targets remain unknown. Described time point: week 23, last vaccination. Vaccination used 300 ug of mutant IDH1 20-mer peptide per dose, with topical imiquimod. The sequences come from PBMCs, collected from a glioma patient whose treatment included an IDH1 peptide vaccine. These receptors were collected from a woman aged 45-65 years with glioma.

The chain uses TRBV28 and TRBJ2-2; 8 positions match TRBD1. The CDR3 is 15 amino acids. From germline, CDR1 is MDHEN and CDR2 SYDVKM. V lost 6 bases to trimming and J lost 5 bases; unmatched junction nucleotides: 8. CDR3 DNA: TGTGCCAGCAGCCCAGGGGGCGTGTGGACCGGGGAGCTGTTTTTT. Translated: CASSPGGVWTGELFF. Full variable domain (remainder filled in from reference TRBV28 and TRBJ2-2): DVKVTQSSRYLVKRTGEKVFLECVQDMDHENMFWYRQDPGLGLRLIYFSYDVKMKEKGDIPEGYSVSREKKERFSLILESASTNQTSMYLCASSPGGVWTGELFFGEGSRLTVL.

This clone was found once. The V and J genes are TRBV10-1 and TRBJ2-7, with D possibly TRBD1 on 6 matching bases. V was cut by 5 bases and J by 4 bases, with 15 bases left in between. Germline loops: CDR1 WNHNN, CDR2 SYGVQD (reference sequence). This CDR3 contains 14 residues. Here the CDR3 reads CASSPGDVKYEQYF. CDR3 sequence (DNA): TGCGCCAGCAGTCCAGGGGACGTAAAGTACGAGCAGTACTTC.